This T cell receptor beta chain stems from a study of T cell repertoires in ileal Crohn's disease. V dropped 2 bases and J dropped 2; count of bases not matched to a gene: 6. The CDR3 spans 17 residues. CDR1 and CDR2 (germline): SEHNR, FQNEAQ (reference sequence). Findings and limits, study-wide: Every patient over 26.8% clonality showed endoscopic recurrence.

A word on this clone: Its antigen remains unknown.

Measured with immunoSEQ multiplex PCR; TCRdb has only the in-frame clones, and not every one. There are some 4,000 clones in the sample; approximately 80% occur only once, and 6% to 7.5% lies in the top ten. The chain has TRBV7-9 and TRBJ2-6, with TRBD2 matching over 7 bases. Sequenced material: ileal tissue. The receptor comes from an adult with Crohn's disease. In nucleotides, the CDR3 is TGTGCCAGCAGCTTACCTTGGGGGGGGGCTGGGGCCAACGTCCTGACTTTC. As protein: CASSLPWGGAGANVLTF.